This TCR beta chain was captured by sequencing in a study of blood T cell repertoires in COVID-19. Whole-study context: Some COVID-19 samples were acute and others convalescent; all came from the United States, Italy and Spain.

The protocol was immunoSEQ multiplex PCR, while the TCRdb copy is restricted to in-frame clones and leaves out a portion. The sample yields 70,000 to 100,000 clones, about 86% seen once. The CDR3 sequence is 13 residues long. The germline V gene encodes CDR1 LNHDA and CDR2 SQIVND (reference sequence). V was clipped by 3 bases and J by 5 bases, with 10 bases between them. The specimen was peripheral blood. The chain uses TRBV19 and TRBJ2-5; D may be TRBD2 (5 bases). The TCR comes from a man aged 80 or over with active or convalescent COVID-19. CDR3: CASSMSLAETQYF. The CDR3 DNA follows: TGTGCCAGTAGTATGTCCTTAGCGGAGACCCAGTACTTC.